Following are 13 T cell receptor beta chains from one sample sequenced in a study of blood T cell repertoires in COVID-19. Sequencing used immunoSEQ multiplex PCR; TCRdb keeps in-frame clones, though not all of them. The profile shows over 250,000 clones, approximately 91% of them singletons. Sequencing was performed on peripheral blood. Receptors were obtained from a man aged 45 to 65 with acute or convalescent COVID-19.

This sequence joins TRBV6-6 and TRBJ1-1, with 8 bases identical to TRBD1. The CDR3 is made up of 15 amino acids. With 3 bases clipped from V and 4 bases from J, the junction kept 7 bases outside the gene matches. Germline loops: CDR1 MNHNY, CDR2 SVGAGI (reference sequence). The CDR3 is CASSYSGQGSTEAFF. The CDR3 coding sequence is TGTGCCAGCAGTTATAGCGGACAGGGTTCCACTGAAGCTTTCTTT.

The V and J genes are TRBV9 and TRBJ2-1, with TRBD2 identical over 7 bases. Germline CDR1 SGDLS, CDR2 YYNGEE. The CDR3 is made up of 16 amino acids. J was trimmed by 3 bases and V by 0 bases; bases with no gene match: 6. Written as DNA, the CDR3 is TGTGCCAGCAGCGTAGCTGGCCAGCGGGGCTACAATGAGCAGTTCTTC. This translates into CASSVAGQRGYNEQFF.

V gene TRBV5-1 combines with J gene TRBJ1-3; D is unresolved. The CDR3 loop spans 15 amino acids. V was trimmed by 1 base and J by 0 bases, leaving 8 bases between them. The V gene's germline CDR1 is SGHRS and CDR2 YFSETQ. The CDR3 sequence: CASSLSGSSGNTIYF. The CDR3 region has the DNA TGCGCCAGCAGCTTGTCCGGTAGCTCTGGAAACACCATATATTTT.

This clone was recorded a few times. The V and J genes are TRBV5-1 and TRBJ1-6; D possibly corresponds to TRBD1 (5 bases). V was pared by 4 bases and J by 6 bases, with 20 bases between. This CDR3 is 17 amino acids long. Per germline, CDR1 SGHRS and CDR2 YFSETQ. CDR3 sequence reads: CASSPLTRDITNSPLHF. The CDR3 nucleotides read TGCGCCAGCAGCCCACTCACCAGGGATATTACTAATTCACCCCTCCACTTT.

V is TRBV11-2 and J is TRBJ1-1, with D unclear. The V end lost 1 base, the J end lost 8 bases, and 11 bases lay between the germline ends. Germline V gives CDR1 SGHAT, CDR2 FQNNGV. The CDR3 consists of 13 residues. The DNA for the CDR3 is TGTGCCAGCAGCTTAGGGTCCCGGTCCGAAGCTTTCTTT. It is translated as CASSLGSRSEAFF. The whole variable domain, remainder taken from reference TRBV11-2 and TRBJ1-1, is EAGVAQSPRYKIIEKRQSVAFWCNPISGHATLYWYQQILGQGPKLLIQFQNNGVVDDSQLPKDRFSAERLKGVDSTLKIQPAKLEDSAVYLCASSLGSRSEAFFGQGTRLTVV.

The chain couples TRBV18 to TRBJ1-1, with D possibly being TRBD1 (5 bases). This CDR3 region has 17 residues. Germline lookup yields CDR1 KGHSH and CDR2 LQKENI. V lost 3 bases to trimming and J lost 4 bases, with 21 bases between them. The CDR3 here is CASSPTGTQGQGTEAFF. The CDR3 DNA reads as TGTGCCAGCTCACCCACAGGAACCCAGGGCCAGGGCACTGAAGCTTTCTTT.

This chain's CDR3 is CASSLAGYNSPLHF. CDR3 nucleotides: TGTGCCAGCAGCTTGGCAGGGTATAATTCACCCCTCCACTTT. The chain combines TRBV5-6 with TRBJ1-6; D may be TRBD1 (5 bases). This CDR3 is built from 14 residues. Germline V gene sequence: CDR1 SGHDT, CDR2 YYEEEE. V dropped 0 bases and J dropped 4 bases, with 5 bases sitting between them.

In nucleotides, the CDR3 is TGTGCCAGCAGAAGACAGGGGGGCCAAGAGACCCAGTACTTC. It codes for CASRRQGGQETQYF. This sequence joins TRBV5-5 and TRBJ2-5, with TRBD1 matching 9 bases. Germline CDR1 SGHKS, CDR2 YYEKEE (reference sequence). The length of the CDR3 is 14 residues. With V trimmed by 5 bases and J by 1 base, 3 bases remained unmatched.

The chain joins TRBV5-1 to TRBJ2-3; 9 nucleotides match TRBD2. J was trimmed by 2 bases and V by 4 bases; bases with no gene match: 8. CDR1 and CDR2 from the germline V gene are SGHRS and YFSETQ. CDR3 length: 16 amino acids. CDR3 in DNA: TGCGCCAGCAGCCCAGGGGTAGCGGGGGCCACAGATACGCAGTATTTT. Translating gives CASSPGVAGATDTQYF.

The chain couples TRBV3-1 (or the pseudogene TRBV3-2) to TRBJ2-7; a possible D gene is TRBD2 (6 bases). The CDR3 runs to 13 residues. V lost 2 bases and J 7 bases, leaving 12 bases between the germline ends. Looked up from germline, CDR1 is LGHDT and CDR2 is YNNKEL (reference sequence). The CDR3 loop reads CASSQNRGTEQYF. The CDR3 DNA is TGTGCCAGCAGCCAAAACCGGGGGACTGAGCAGTACTTC.

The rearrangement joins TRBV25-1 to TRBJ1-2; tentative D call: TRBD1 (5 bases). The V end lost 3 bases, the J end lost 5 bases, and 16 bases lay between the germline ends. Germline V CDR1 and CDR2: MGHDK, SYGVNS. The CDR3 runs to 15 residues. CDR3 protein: CASSDQGTLRYGYTF. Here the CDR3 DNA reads TGTGCCAGCAGTGACCAGGGTACCTTACGGTATGGCTACACCTTC.

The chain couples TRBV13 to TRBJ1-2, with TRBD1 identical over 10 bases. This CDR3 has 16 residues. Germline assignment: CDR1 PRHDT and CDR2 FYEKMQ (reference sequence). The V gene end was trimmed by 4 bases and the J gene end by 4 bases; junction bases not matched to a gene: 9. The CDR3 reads CASSYLTGGLIYGYTF. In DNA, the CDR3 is TGTGCCAGCAGCTACCTGACAGGGGGCTTGATCTATGGCTACACCTTC.

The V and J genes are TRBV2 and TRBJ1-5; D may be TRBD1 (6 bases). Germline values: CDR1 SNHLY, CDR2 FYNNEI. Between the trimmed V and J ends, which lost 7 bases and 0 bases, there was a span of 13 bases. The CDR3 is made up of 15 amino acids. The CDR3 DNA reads TGTGCCAGCAACCCTACAGGGAATAGCAATCAGCCCCAGCATTTT. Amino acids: CASNPTGNSNQPQHF.